Shown below are 16 T cell receptor beta chains from a single sample sequenced in a study of Ad26.COV2.S vaccination and SARS-CoV-2 variants. Assay: immunoSEQ multiplex PCR; the TCRdb copy retains only in-frame clones and omits some. The data show roughly 250,000 clones, with roughly nine tenths seen just once and roughly 3% held by the top ten. The treatment denotes: 19 received Ad26.COV2.S at low or high dose, single or two shots; several received placebo; per-sample allocation not given. On day 63 after the first injection, vaccine and placebo recipients gave samples. Sequences were derived from peripheral blood, sampled in a trial of Ad26.COV2.S vaccine versus placebo. Receptors were obtained from a person aged 18 to 65 who received the Ad26.COV2.S COVID-19 vaccine or a placebo.

This clone was counted at least ten times. V gene TRBV3-1 (or the pseudogene TRBV3-2) combines with J gene TRBJ2-3; no reliable D call. The germline V gene encodes CDR1 LGHDT and CDR2 YNNKEL (reference sequence). V lost 4 bases, J lost 0 bases, and 8 bases lay in between. CDR3 length: 14 residues. The CDR3 reads CASSPPRSTDTQYF. CDR3 nucleotide sequence: TGTGCCAGCAGCCCCCCGCGGAGCACAGATACGCAGTATTTT.

The rearrangement joins TRBV5-4 to TRBJ1-1; the match to TRBD1 covers 7 bases. Germline loops: CDR1 SGHNT, CDR2 YYREEE (reference sequence). J was trimmed by 0 bases and V by 2 bases; bases with no gene match: 7. The CDR3 contains 16 residues. The CDR3 DNA is TGTGCCAGCAGCTTCGGGACAGTAAAATTGAACACTGAAGCTTTCTTT. This codes for CASSFGTVKLNTEAFF.

V is TRBV19 and J is TRBJ2-3, with TRBD2 matching over 9 bases. The germline gives CDR1 LNHDA, CDR2 SQIVND (reference sequence). The trim removed 6 bases at V and 3 bases at J, leaving 10 bases unmatched. The CDR3 loop spans 16 amino acids. The CDR3 DNA follows: TGTGCCAGTAGCAGAGGGACTAGCATTATGACAGATACGCAGTATTTT. Translated, it gives CASSRGTSIMTDTQYF.

The chain joins TRBV5-6 to TRBJ2-7; D may be TRBD1 or TRBD2 (5 bases each). V dropped 2 bases and J dropped 6 bases, with 12 bases sitting between them. CDR1 and CDR2 from the germline V gene are SGHDT and YYEEEE. CDR3 size: 13 residues. The CDR3 here is CASSFGTSVEQYV. The CDR3 region has the DNA TGTGCCAGCAGCTTCGGGACCTCGGTCGAGCAGTACGTC.

This clone has only a few counts. This rearrangement joins TRBV7-3 to TRBJ2-2; possible D gene TRBD1, 5 bases. Germline CDR1 reads SGHTA; CDR2 reads FQGTGA. This CDR3 is 16 amino acids long. V gave up 2 bases and J gave up 4 bases, with 14 bases separating them. As DNA, the CDR3 is TGTGCCAGCAGCTTACGAAGGGGCCCGGGCACCGGGGAGCTGTTTTTT. Its protein product is CASSLRRGPGTGELFF.

The gene calls are TRBV5-7 and TRBJ2-2; 9 bases match TRBD1. TRBV5-7 is reported as an ORF; its role is uncertain. Germline trimming cut 4 bases from V and 4 bases from J; bases unmatched to any gene: 11. The length of the CDR3 is 17 residues. The CDR3 sequence: CASSPLGQGRITGELFF. The CDR3 coding sequence is TGTGCCAGCAGCCCGTTGGGACAGGGAAGGATCACCGGGGAGCTGTTTTTT.

The chain employs TRBV5-4 and TRBJ1-3; D perhaps matches TRBD1 (5 bases). CDR1 is SGHNT and CDR2 is YYREEE in the germline V gene (reference sequence). Trimming cost V 4 bases and J 1 base, with 18 bases left between them. This CDR3 region has 17 residues. The CDR3 is CASSPARGPRSGNTIYF. In DNA form, the CDR3 reads TGTGCCAGCAGCCCTGCGAGGGGTCCCCGGTCTGGAAACACCATATATTTT.

The rearrangement joins TRBV19 to TRBJ1-1; TRBD1 agrees at 11 bases. Trimming took 6 bases from V and 6 from J; bases not matched to a gene: 12. The CDR3 covers 16 residues. Germline CDR1 LNHDA, CDR2 SQIVND (reference sequence). DNA of the CDR3: TGTGCCAGTAGCCGGGGACAGGGGGAGGGAAGGGCTGAAGCTTTCTTT. Translation gives CASSRGQGEGRAEAFF.

This chain uses TRBV12-3 or TRBV12-4 with TRBJ2-2; tentatively, D is TRBD2 (5 bases). This CDR3 spans 13 amino acids. V gave up 4 bases and J gave up 4 bases, with 7 bases separating them. The CDR3, as DNA: TGTGCCAGCAGTTCTAGCCTCACCGGGGAGCTGTTTTTT. Translating gives CASSSSLTGELFF.

This rearrangement joins TRBV7-2 to TRBJ2-1, with D possibly matching TRBD2 (6 bases). Deletions cut 1 base from V and 4 bases from J, with 14 bases between. Germline V gives CDR1 SGHTA, CDR2 FQGNSA. The CDR3 is 16 amino acids. CDR3: CASSLEAGPLYNEQFF. CDR3 coding DNA: TGTGCCAGCAGCTTAGAGGCGGGGCCCCTTTACAATGAGCAGTTCTTC. Supplemented by reference TRBV7-2 and TRBJ2-1, the full variable domain reads GAGVSQSPSNKVTEKGKDVELRCDPISGHTALYWYRQSLGQGLEFLIYFQGNSAPDKSGLPSDRFSAERTGGSVSTLTIQRTQQEDSAVYLCASSLEAGPLYNEQFFGPGTRLTVL.

V and J are TRBV3-1 (or the pseudogene TRBV3-2) and TRBJ2-3, with D perhaps matching TRBD2 (5 bases). The CDR3 loop spans 12 amino acids. Per germline, CDR1 LGHDT and CDR2 YNNKEL (reference sequence). V lost 4 bases and J lost 7, with 9 bases in between. The DNA for the CDR3 is TGTGCCAGCAGCCTGAGCGGAAATACGCAGTATTTT. Translation gives CASSLSGNTQYF.

The chain employs TRBV14 and TRBJ1-2, with 7 bases lining up with TRBD1. The CDR3 is 14 residues long. V dropped 4 bases and J dropped 8; count of bases not matched to a gene: 10. The germline gives CDR1 SGHDN, CDR2 FVKESK. The CDR3 loop reads CASSLADRLGGYTF. CDR3 nucleotide sequence: TGTGCCAGCAGCCTAGCGGACAGGCTTGGAGGCTACACCTTC.

This chain uses TRBV12-3 or TRBV12-4 with TRBJ2-2, with D unclear. V lost 3 bases, J lost 6 bases, and 2 bases lay in between. The CDR3 sequence is 11 residues long. CDR3 in amino acids: CASSFPGELFF. The DNA for the CDR3 is TGTGCCAGCAGTTTCCCCGGGGAGCTGTTTTTT.

The chain is built from TRBV25-1 and TRBJ1-1; 12 bases are a match to TRBD1. The J segment lost 6 bases and the V segment lost 3 bases, leaving 11 bases of the junction unmatched. Germline-derived CDR1 and CDR2 are MGHDK and SYGVNS. The CDR3 covers 17 residues. The CDR3 region has the DNA TGTGCCAGCAGTGACTCCCCCCGGGACAGGGGGCGGCCTGAAGCTTTCTTT. Residues: CASSDSPRDRGRPEAFF.

This clone was counted once. The V call is TRBV10-3, the J call TRBJ2-7, with D perhaps given as TRBD1 or TRBD2 (5 bases each). Looked up from germline, CDR1 is ENHRY and CDR2 is SYGVKD. The CDR3 contains 14 residues. V gave up 6 bases and J gave up 1 base, with 13 bases separating them. The CDR3 protein is CAISTGTGSYEQYF. CDR3 sequence (DNA): TGTGCCATCAGCACCGGGACCGGTTCCTACGAGCAGTACTTC.

The sample holds one count of this clone. The chain recombines TRBV7-8 with TRBJ2-1, with TRBD2 matching 13 bases. The CDR3 runs to 19 residues. The germline CDR1 and CDR2 sequences are SGHVS and FQNEAQ. Trimming at V came to 1 base and at J to 4 bases, leaving 10 bases not matched to a gene. DNA of the CDR3: TGTGCCAGCAGCTTAGACCATGGACTAGCGGGAGTAGGGTACAATGAGCAGTTCTTC. It codes for CASSLDHGLAGVGYNEQFF.